One and the same sample provided the 5 T cell receptor beta chains below, sequenced in a study of T cell repertoires in cytomegalovirus infection. These receptors have no identified antigens. MiXCR, applied by TCRdb to the reads, yields one record per CDR3 protein. The table has about 920,000 distinct CDR3 sequences, approximately 31% seen once. The specimen was cultured CD8+ T cells from PBMCs, collected from culture after CMV antigen stimulation. These receptors came from a human donor in good health (CMV status not recorded). Some clones in this sample may be carry-over from other donors' samples.

CDR3 protein: CASSFLGAAETQYF. The DNA of the CDR3 is TGTGCCAGCAGCTTTTTGGGGGCGGCGGAGACCCAGTACTTC. The V call is TRBV7-9, the J call TRBJ2-5; a weak D match, TRBD1 (6 bases). V lost 3 bases and J lost 5, with 13 bases in between. The V gene's germline CDR1 is SEHNR and CDR2 FQNEAQ (reference sequence). The CDR3 consists of 14 residues.

The chain links TRBV28 to TRBJ1-5; weak D call: TRBD1 (5 bases). The V gene lost 3 bases and the J gene lost 5 bases, with 14 bases spanning the gap. The CDR3 has 15 amino acids. Germline CDR1 MDHEN, CDR2 SYDVKM. For the CDR3, the DNA is TGTGCCAGCAGTTTGGGGCCATCATCGGATCAGCCCCAGCATTTT. It is translated as CASSLGPSSDQPQHF.

The chain links TRBV7-9 to TRBJ1-1, with 7 bases aligning to TRBD1. With 5 bases clipped from V and 6 bases from J, the junction kept 9 bases outside the gene matches. Germline loops: CDR1 SEHNR, CDR2 FQNEAQ (reference sequence). The CDR3 contains 14 residues. CDR3 sequence reads: CASSLQGVDAEAFF. CDR3 nucleotides: TGTGCCAGCAGCCTCCAGGGGGTCGACGCTGAAGCTTTCTTT.

Notes on this clonotype: A read error may be the cause here, since a much bigger clone is one base away. The V and J genes are TRBV7-2 and TRBJ2-3; TRBD1 agrees at 8 bases. The CDR3 extends over 15 amino acids. Germline V gene lookup returns CDR1 SGHTA and CDR2 FQGNSA. As DNA, the CDR3 is TGTGTCAGCAGCGGCGGACAGGGTAACGCAGATACGCAGTATTTT. It yields the protein CVSSGGQGNADTQYF.

This clonotype was recorded a few times. The chain is built from TRBV6-2 or TRBV6-3 and TRBJ1-5; D uncertain. Germline loops: CDR1 MNHEY, CDR2 SVGEGT. This CDR3 comprises 12 residues. V was trimmed by 5 bases and J by 5 bases, leaving 7 bases between them. In DNA form, the CDR3 reads TGTGCCAGCAGTCCCTGGGATCAGCCCCAGCATTTT. As protein: CASSPWDQPQHF.